Each of the 13 T cell receptor beta chains below was sequenced from the same sample in a study of T cells in localized non-small cell lung cancer. Data came from immunoSEQ multiplex PCR; TCRdb stores just in-frame clones and leaves some out. The repertoire includes 53,000 or so clones, 90% to 95% of them detected once, and 20% sits in the top ten. The sample in question was peripheral blood, obtained before any cancer treatment. These receptor sequences come from a man aged 40 to 70 with stage I lung adenocarcinoma.

The chain couples TRBV6-6 to TRBJ1-2; D possibly corresponds to TRBD1 (5 bases). Looked up from germline, CDR1 is MNHNY and CDR2 is SVGAGI (reference sequence). This CDR3 region has 15 residues. Trimming removed 6 bases at V and 2 bases at J, with 16 bases between. The CDR3 spells CASRHQGGANYGYTF. The CDR3 DNA reads as TGTGCCAGCAGACACCAGGGAGGAGCGAACTATGGCTACACCTTC.

This chain joins TRBV7-9 and TRBJ2-7; no reliable D call. The germline CDR1 and CDR2 sequences are SEHNR and FQNEAQ (reference sequence). V lost 3 bases and J lost 0, with 12 bases in between. CDR3 length equals 15 residues. The CDR3 DNA is TGTGCCAGCAGCTTTCGCGGCAGTAGCTCCTACGAGCAGTACTTC. Protein product: CASSFRGSSSYEQYF.

The rearrangement links TRBV4-1 to TRBJ2-7; 10 bases match TRBD1. Germline V gene data show CDR1 as MGHRA and CDR2 as YSYEKL. CDR3 length: 14 amino acids. V lost 5 bases to trimming and J lost 6 bases; unmatched junction nucleotides: 7. CDR3 nucleotide sequence: TGCGCCAGCAGCGCCCCCGGACAGGGGGTCGAGCAGTACTTC. Protein sequence: CASSAPGQGVEQYF.

The chain couples TRBV5-1 to TRBJ2-3; 7 bases line up with TRBD1. This CDR3 is built from 14 residues. Per germline, CDR1 SGHRS and CDR2 YFSETQ. J was trimmed by 0 bases and V by 5 bases; bases with no gene match: 3. In nucleotides, the CDR3 is TGCGCCAGCAGGACGGACAGGAGCACAGATACGCAGTATTTT. Its translation is CASRTDRSTDTQYF.

The rearrangement uses TRBV4-1 and TRBJ2-3; D gene unclear. V gave up 0 bases and J gave up 5 bases, with 12 bases separating them. In germline, CDR1 is MGHRA, CDR2 YSYEKL. The CDR3 totals 15 residues. The CDR3 DNA sequence: TGCGCCAGCAGCCAAGATGTATTAGGCCTAGATACGCAGTATTTT. Its protein product is CASSQDVLGLDTQYF.

The rearrangement uses TRBV7-8 and TRBJ2-7; no clear D. Germline CDR1 reads SGHVS; CDR2 reads FQNEAQ. The V gene lost 4 bases and the J gene lost 7 bases, with 11 bases spanning the gap. The CDR3 length is 12 residues. The DNA for the CDR3 is TGTGCCAGCAGCTCCTCGGCCCCAGAGCAGTACTTC. Translated, it gives CASSSSAPEQYF.

This rearrangement joins TRBV2 to TRBJ2-7; 10 bases match TRBD1. CDR3 length: 15 amino acids. In germline, CDR1 is SNHLY, CDR2 FYNNEI. The V segment lost 10 bases and the J segment 7 bases; nucleotides outside the gene matches: 16. This CDR3 reads CAITTVGQGVREQYF. In DNA, the CDR3 is TGTGCCATCACTACGGTCGGACAGGGGGTTCGGGAGCAGTACTTC.

The chain is built from TRBV29-1 and TRBJ2-1; possibly TRBD2 for D (5 bases). V was pared by 4 bases and J by 5 bases, with 6 bases between. CDR3 length: 11 residues. Germline V gene sequence: CDR1 SQVTM, CDR2 ANQGSEA. The CDR3 sequence: CSVVEDNEQFF. In nucleotides, the CDR3 is TGCAGCGTTGTGGAGGACAATGAGCAGTTCTTC.

This clone turned up a few times. The CDR3, as DNA: TGTGCCAGCAGTAGGGGAACGGGCACAGATACGCAGTATTTT. Translating gives CASSRGTGTDTQYF. The chain couples TRBV2 to TRBJ2-3; perhaps TRBD1 as D (5 bases). This CDR3 is built from 14 residues. V was trimmed by 5 bases and J by 1 base, leaving 10 bases between them. CDR1 SNHLY and CDR2 FYNNEI come from the germline V gene.

The chain joins TRBV30 to TRBJ1-1; 7 bases line up with TRBD1. Trimming at V came to 2 bases and at J to 0 bases, leaving 15 bases not matched to a gene. The CDR3 totals 18 residues. Germline lookup yields CDR1 GTSNPN and CDR2 SVGIG (reference sequence). CDR3 protein: CAWSPLLPRGGMNTEAFF. DNA for the CDR3: TGTGCCTGGAGTCCCCTGCTACCCAGGGGGGGGATGAACACTGAAGCTTTCTTT.

This sequence joins TRBV7-9 and TRBJ1-4, with 11 positions matching TRBD1. CDR1 is SEHNR and CDR2 is FQNEAQ in the germline V gene (reference sequence). CDR3 length: 14 residues. V was clipped by 5 bases and J by 7 bases; unmatched bases: 3. CDR3 in DNA: TGTGCCAGCAGCGCGGACAGGGGGCCTGAAAAACTGTTTTTT. This codes for CASSADRGPEKLFF.

The V and J genes are TRBV4-2 and TRBJ2-1, with no clear D. Germline CDR1 reads LGHNA; CDR2 reads YNFKEQ. This CDR3 region has 16 residues. The V end lost 4 bases, the J end lost 3 bases, and 16 bases lay between the germline ends. DNA for the CDR3: TGTGCCAGCAGCCCTATCTCCGGCCCTCTCTACAATGAGCAGTTCTTC. Amino acid sequence: CASSPISGPLYNEQFF.

The chain has TRBV18 and TRBJ2-5, with TRBD1 matching over 8 bases. Trimming at V came to 3 bases and at J to 4 bases, leaving 4 bases not matched to a gene. The CDR3 is made up of 14 amino acids. Looked up from germline, CDR1 is KGHSH and CDR2 is LQKENI. The DNA for the CDR3 is TGTGCCAGCTCACCCGGGACAGGTCGAGAGACCCAGTACTTC. It specifies CASSPGTGRETQYF. The full variable domain, in which reference TRBV18 and TRBJ2-5 provide the parts outside the CDR3, is NAGVMQNPRHLVRRRGQEARLRCSPMKGHSHVYWYRQLPEEGLKFMVYLQKENIIDESGMPKERFSAEFPKEGPSILRIQQVVRGDSAAYFCASSPGTGRETQYFGPGTRLLVL.